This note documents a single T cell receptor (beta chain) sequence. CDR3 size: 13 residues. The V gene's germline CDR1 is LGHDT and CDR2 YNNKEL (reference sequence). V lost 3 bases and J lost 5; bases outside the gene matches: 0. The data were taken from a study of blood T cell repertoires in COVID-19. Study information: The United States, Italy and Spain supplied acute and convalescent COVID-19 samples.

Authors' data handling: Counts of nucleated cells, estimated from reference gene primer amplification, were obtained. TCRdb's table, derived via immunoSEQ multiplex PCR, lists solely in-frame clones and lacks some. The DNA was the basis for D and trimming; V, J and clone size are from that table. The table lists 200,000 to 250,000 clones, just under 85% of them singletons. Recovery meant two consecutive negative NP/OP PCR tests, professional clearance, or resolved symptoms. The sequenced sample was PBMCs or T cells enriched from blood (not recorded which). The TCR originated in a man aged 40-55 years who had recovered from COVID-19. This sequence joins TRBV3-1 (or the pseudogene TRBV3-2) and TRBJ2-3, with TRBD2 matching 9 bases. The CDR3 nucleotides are TGTGCCAGCAGCCAGCGGGGGGGAGATACGCAGTATTTT. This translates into CASSQRGGDTQYF.